This TCR beta chain is from a study of long-term antiretroviral therapy in people with HIV (dated by TCRdb to between 2021 and 2024). For the wider study: The earliest samples were collected about a decade before the 2015 WHO recommendation for immediate ART, when ART was typically delayed until CD4 counts fell. A retrospective serial study tested whether changes in peripheral blood TRB repertoire composition and diversity were associated with ART initiation and durable HIV suppression. From some 30 adults with confirmed HIV infection, the cohort provided 150 to 200 cryopreserved PBMC samples, gathered serially across a mean of around six years (range 1-12). Among the 30 or so participants with HIV, eleven were female. No cross-contamination during QIAcube processing was seen in test extractions of a monoclonal T-cell line run alongside 30 or so polyclonal samples. What the work shows at the level of the full study, not this receptor alone: Owing to limited PBMC availability, only the TCR beta chain was sequenced, without alpha chain pairing. No data were available on ART adherence, viral resistance or therapy changes, limiting inferences about post-ART repertoire changes. A significant increase in TRB diversity was found to be associated with ART initiation, although TRB diversity was observed to remain significantly below that of transplant donor controls even after long-term ART. The samples span the years 2004 to 2017, and the ART regimens used at that time may not be as effective as current regimens. Because cell numbers in pre-ART samples were limited, unsorted PBMC were profiled instead of sorted CD4+ and CD8+ T cells. CDR3 length ranges in HIV repertoires were narrower than in controls, and network structure suggested an antigen-experienced repertoire with only a slight naive shift after ART. The repertoire was dominated across all time points by expanded TRB clones identified before ART initiation, although this dominance was seen to fluctuate and to decrease in many PLHIV after ART.

The immunoSEQ hsTCRB v3.0 assay was used at survey level resolution to sequence the TRB variable region. The targeted TRB sequencing depth was roughly 40,000-55,000 T-cell genomes per sample. TRB libraries were pooled and sequenced on an Illumina MiSeq using a v3 150-cycle kit. On the authors' methods: Analysis of repertoires was carried out in R inside a reproducible Nextflow workflow spanning QC, data transformation and analysis. Custom analyses were implemented in LymphoSeq2, an R package for AIRR-Seq data exploration. Several samples that produced fewer than 5000 total TRB sequences were removed, so approximately 190 HIV repertoires were analyzed. Among the roughly 190 retained HIV repertoires, fewer than 65 were collected before ART initiation and approximately 130 after ART initiation. Each repertoire was downsampled to 5000 TRB nucleotide sequences, and summary statistics were averaged across 100 downsampling iterations. TRB sequences were retained for analysis only if CDR3 regions of at least seven amino acids were present. Diversity was measured with a Shannon entropy-derived clonality score and the Gini coefficient. Repertoire networks linked the top 5000 CDR3 amino acid sequences whenever two sequences differed by an edit distance of one. For TRB CDR3 amino acid sequences, GLIPH2 was used to predict antigen specificity groups and MHC restriction. CDR3 amino acid sequences were matched against VDJdb and McPAS-TCR to flag known CMV, EBV, HIV or tissue antigen associations. Pre-ART, post-ART and control groups were compared with Wilcoxon signed-rank tests and Holm-Bonferroni correction. TCRdb retrieved this table from immuneACCESS and kept in-frame rearrangements only. Not all clones are present; in checked studies, unresolved V genes account for under half, and no reason is known for the remainder. V and J calls and clone size come straight from that table; D and trimming were deduced from the DNA. Across this sample there are about 22,000 clones, with 85% to 90% seen only once. The ten biggest clones cover roughly 7.3% of the sample.

To be included, a participant needed at least one PBMC sample from before ART initiation plus at least two post-ART samples. Every participant with HIV received treatment in the United States of America. Cryopreserved samples of 1-10 million PBMC were thawed and washed before DNA extraction. At the time of the earliest PBMC sample, participants with HIV were aged between about 23 and 55 years. Each participant contributed PBMC samples from 1-4 timepoints before ART initiation and 2-8 timepoints after ART initiation, with a median of 7 samples. For every participant, serial HIV viral load, CD4+ T-cell count, ART history and demographic data were obtained. Genomic DNA was extracted from unsorted PBMC with a Qiagen kit on a QIAcube, with processing performed in batches of 12 samples. Details on this clone: Its antigen has not been determined. The sample holds no much larger clone one base away, and base qualities are not on file.

Based on the germline V gene, the CDR1 and CDR2 sequences are SGHAT and FQNNGV. V trim: 3 bases; J trim: 13 bases; unmatched bases: 11. Including cysteine and phenylalanine, the CDR3 has 13 amino acids. Only the CDR3 DNA is retained, 39 bases long and in frame from the first base. Material: unsorted PBMCs, obtained 1.8 years before starting antiretroviral therapy. This receptor was obtained from a woman under 40 with HIV. The sequence links TRBV11-2 to TRBJ1-2, with 7 bases in between that match TRBD1. The nucleotide sequence reads as follows: TGTGCCAGCAGCTTTGACAGGGTCCAGGGGCGCACCTTC. It specifies CASSFDRVQGRTF.